This T cell receptor (beta chain) was identified during a study of siplizumab effects on memory and regulatory T cells. Study observations and caveats: Apparently key alloresponse contributors, naive T cells also seemed more diverse than memory cells. No naive or memory phenotype could be assigned to roughly 80-97% of proliferating clones. Siplizumab significantly brought down the alloreactive sequences that trace back to unstimulated CD4+ memory cells. Poor capture below about 10^-5 frequency left most alloreactive clones unmapped to unstimulated subsets.

A remark on this clone: Antigen specificity is unknown.

TCRdb's table, derived via immunoSEQ multiplex PCR, lists solely in-frame clones and lacks some. The profile shows a few thousand clones, less than 80% of them singletons. The TCR comes from a human donor in good health. The specimen sequenced was TEMRA CD8+ T cells sorted from blood. Subset of the sample: unstimulated CD8+ CD45RA+ effector memory T cells.

The CDR3 sequence is CASSLTGPYGYTF. CDR3 bases: TGTGCCAGCAGCTTAACAGGGCCCTATGGCTACACCTTC. The V and J genes are TRBV28 and TRBJ1-2; D might be TRBD1 (6 bases). The CDR3 sequence is 13 residues long. Germline V gene sequence: CDR1 MDHEN, CDR2 SYDVKM. V shed 6 bases and J shed 4 bases, with 12 bases lying between them.